The T cell receptor (beta chain) described here comes from a study of STAT5B mutations in CD4+ large granular lymphocyte leukemia (dated 2022 in TCRdb). Background for the entire study: Among the healthy controls, the CDR3 'QG' motif was associated with a particular HLA allele. The TCRbeta repertoires of CD4+ T-cell large granular lymphocyte leukemia patients were compared with the TCRbeta repertoires of healthy blood donors. The purity of purified fractions was confirmed by flow cytometry on FACSCanto II or FACSVerse to exceed 95% among lymphocytes. The paper as a whole reports these results and caveats: Enrichment of TRBV06-family usage was observed among the top patient clones (8/27) relative to healthy controls (2/35). Data were not HLA-matched; higher clonality in CD4+ versus CD8+ T-LGLL could reflect the relatively small sample size. Main leukemic clonotypes were private to each patient, although around 24% of the main leukemic clonotypes were found at low frequency in the non-leukemic repertoires of other patients. CD4-sorted patient repertoires appeared more clonal than healthy CD4+ repertoires, and this difference persisted after removing the putative leukemic clones.

Based on the germline V gene, the CDR1 and CDR2 sequences are SGHAT and FQNNGV. The CDR3 starts with the cysteine, ends with the phenylalanine, and has 16 residues. Only CDR3 DNA is held: 48 bases, read in frame from base 1. Buffy coats from around 37 blood donors, supplied by the Finnish Red Cross blood service, were used as healthy controls. All TCR-sequenced material derived from peripheral blood: patient blood samples and healthy donor buffy coats. Peripheral blood mononuclear cells were isolated by Ficoll-Hypaque gradient centrifugation. CD4+ cells were magnetically purified from the buffy coats of healthy controls. The Gentra Puregene Cell and Tissue kit was used to extract genomic DNA, and a Qubit 2.0 fluorometer was used to measure the amount of genomic DNA. The immunoSEQ assay at survey resolution was used to sequence TCRbeta rearrangements from genomic DNA. In the authors' own workflow: In the TCR sequencing data, the lowest productive clonotype frequency that could be detected was 2.59 x 10-5. Only productive TCRbeta rearrangements, meaning sequences that were complete and in-frame, were kept for the analyses. Simpson clonality, calculated in the immunoSEQ Analyzer version 3.0, was used as the measure of sample clonality. Clones were grouped by frequency into very rare, small, medium, large (1-20%) or hyperexpanded (>20%) categories. Generation probabilities were estimated with OLGA 1.2.3, V-gene circos plots were generated with VDJtools, specificities were searched for in VDJdb, and CDR3 motifs were identified with GLIPH. TCRdb took over this immuneACCESS table, retaining in-frame rearrangements with V and J assigned. Such tables are incomplete; in checked studies, under half of the missing clones stem from an unresolved V gene, and the remainder is unexplained. D and trimming come from the DNA, and the V and J calls and clone size come from that table. The sample has fewer than 50,000 clones on record, just over 85% of them singletons. The ten largest clonotypes hold about 2.5% of the sample.

As concerns this clone: This clone's antigen is unknown. One base away there is no much larger clone; base qualities are not given.

The sequence is built from TRBV11-2 and TRBJ2-5; TRBD2 matches 14 bases in the middle. Near its end, the DNA agrees better with TRBJ2-7, so the J call may be wrong. The sequence derives from a human donor in good health. Sequenced sample: CD4+ T cells from blood buffy coats. The CDR3 reads CASSLGTSGRSYEQYF. The nucleotides read TGTGCCAGCAGCTTAGGGACTAGCGGGAGGTCCTACGAGCAGTACTTC.